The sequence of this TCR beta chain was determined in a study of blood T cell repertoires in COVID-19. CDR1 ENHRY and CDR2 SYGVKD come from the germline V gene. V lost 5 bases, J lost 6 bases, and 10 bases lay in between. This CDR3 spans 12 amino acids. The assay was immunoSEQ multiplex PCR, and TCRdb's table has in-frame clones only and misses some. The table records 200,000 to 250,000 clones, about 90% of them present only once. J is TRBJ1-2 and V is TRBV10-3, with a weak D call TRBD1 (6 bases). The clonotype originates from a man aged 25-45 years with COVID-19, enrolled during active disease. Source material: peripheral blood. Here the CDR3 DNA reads TGTGCCATCAGTCAATCAGGGGATGGCTACACCTTC. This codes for CAISQSGDGYTF.